This T cell receptor (beta chain) was identified during a study of blood T cell repertoires in COVID-19. On the study more broadly: Material from acute and convalescent COVID-19 was sourced from the United States, Italy and Spain. Sample material is recorded as cDNA or gDNA derived from T cells, B-cell-depleted T cells, or PBMCs.

Sequencing used immunoSEQ multiplex PCR; TCRdb keeps in-frame clones, though not all of them. The table lists 250,000 or so clones, roughly 88% of them singletons. The receptor's source is a woman between 40 and 50 years old who had been exposed to COVID-19. Specimen: PBMCs or T cells enriched from blood (not recorded which).

The CDR3 region is CASSPFMNTEAFF. CDR3 nucleotide sequence: TGTGCCAGCAGTCCCTTTATGAACACTGAAGCTTTCTTT. The V and J genes are TRBV12-3 or TRBV12-4 and TRBJ1-1; D is undetermined. The CDR3 sequence is 13 residues long. Trimming cost V 5 bases and J 0 bases, with 7 bases left between them.